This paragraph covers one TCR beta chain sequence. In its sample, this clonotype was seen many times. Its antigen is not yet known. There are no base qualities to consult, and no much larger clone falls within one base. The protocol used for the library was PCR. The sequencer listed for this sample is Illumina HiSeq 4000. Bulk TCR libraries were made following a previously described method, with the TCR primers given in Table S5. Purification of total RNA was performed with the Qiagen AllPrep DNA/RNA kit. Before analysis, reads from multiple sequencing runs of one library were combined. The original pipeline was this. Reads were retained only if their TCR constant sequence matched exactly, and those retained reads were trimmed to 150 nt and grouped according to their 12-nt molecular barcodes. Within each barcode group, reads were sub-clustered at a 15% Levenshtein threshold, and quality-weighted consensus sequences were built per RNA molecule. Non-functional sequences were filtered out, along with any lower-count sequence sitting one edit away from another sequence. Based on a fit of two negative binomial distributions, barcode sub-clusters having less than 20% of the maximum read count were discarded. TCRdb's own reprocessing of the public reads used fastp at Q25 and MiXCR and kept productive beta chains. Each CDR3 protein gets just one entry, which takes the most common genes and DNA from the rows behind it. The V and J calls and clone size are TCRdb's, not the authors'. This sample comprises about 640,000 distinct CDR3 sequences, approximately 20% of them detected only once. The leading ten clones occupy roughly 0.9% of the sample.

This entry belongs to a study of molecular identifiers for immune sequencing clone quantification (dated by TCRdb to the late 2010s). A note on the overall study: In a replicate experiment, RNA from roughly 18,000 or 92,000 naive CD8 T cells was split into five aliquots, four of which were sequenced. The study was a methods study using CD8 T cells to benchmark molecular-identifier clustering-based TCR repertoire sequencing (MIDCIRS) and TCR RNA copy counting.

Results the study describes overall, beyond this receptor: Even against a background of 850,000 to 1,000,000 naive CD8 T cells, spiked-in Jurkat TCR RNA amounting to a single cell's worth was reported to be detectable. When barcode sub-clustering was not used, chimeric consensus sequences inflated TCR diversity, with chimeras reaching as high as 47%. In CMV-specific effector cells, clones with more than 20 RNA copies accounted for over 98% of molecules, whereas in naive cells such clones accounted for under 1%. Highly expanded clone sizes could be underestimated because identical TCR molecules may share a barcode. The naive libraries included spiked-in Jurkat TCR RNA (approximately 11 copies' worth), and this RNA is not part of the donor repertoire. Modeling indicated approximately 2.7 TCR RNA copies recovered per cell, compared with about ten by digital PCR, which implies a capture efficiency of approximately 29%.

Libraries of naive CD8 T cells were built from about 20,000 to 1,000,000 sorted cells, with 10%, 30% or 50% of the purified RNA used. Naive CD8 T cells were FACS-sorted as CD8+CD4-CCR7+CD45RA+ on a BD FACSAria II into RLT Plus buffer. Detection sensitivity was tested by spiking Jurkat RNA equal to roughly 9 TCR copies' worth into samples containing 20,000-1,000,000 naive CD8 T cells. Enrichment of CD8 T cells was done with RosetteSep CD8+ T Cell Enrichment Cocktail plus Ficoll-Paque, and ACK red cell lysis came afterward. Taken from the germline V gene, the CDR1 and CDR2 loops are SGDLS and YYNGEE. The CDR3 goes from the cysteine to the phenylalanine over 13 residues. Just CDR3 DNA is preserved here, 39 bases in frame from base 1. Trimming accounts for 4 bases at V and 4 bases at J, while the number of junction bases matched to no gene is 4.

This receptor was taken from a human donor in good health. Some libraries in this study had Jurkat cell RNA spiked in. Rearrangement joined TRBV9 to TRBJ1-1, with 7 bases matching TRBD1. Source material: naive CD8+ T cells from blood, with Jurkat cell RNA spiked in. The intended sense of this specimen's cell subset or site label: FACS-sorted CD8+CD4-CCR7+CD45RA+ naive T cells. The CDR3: CASSQGGGTEAFF. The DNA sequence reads TGTGCCAGCAGCCAAGGGGGCGGCACTGAAGCTTTCTTT.